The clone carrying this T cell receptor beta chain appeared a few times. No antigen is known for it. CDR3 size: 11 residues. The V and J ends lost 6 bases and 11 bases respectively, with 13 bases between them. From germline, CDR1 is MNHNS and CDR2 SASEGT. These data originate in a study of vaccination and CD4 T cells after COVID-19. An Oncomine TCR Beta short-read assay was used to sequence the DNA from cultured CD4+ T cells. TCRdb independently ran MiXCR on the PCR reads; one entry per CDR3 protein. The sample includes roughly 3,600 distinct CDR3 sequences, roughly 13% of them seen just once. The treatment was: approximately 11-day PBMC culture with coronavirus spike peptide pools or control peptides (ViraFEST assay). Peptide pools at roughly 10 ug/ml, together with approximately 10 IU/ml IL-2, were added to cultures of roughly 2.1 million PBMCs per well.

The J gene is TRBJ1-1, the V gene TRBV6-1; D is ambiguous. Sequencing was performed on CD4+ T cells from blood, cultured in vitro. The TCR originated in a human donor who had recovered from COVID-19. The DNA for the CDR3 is TGTGCCAGCAGCCGAAGGGAGGTGGCTTTCTTT. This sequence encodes CASSRREVAFF.